The 17 T cell receptor beta chains given below trace back to one sample, sequenced in a study of blood T cell repertoires in COVID-19. The table came from immunoSEQ multiplex PCR; TCRdb's copy has only in-frame clones and leaves some out. Of roughly 140,000 clones detected, roughly 80% appear once; the ten largest clones hold 3.5% to 5%. The sequenced material came from peripheral blood. The receptors derive from a woman aged 80 or older with acute or convalescent COVID-19.

The rearrangement uses TRBV4-1 and TRBJ1-4; 7 positions match TRBD1. Germline CDR1 and CDR2: MGHRA and YSYEKL. The ends lost 5 bases at V and 7 bases at J; junction bases unmatched: 7. CDR3 length: 14 amino acids. CDR3 region: CASSFRDSGEKLFF. The CDR3 DNA follows: TGCGCCAGCAGCTTCCGGGACAGCGGTGAAAAACTGTTTTTT.

The gene calls are TRBV6-5 and TRBJ1-2, with 7 bases identical to TRBD1. Per germline, CDR1 MNHEY and CDR2 SVGAGI. The junction had 7 bases not matched to a gene; V was cut back by 6 bases and J by 0 bases. CDR3 size: 15 residues. CDR3 sequence: CASRGGVGANYGYTF. The CDR3, as DNA: TGTGCCAGCAGAGGGGGCGTCGGAGCTAACTATGGCTACACCTTC.

The chain has TRBV28 and TRBJ1-2, with D possibly TRBD1 on 6 matching bases. Trimming took off 7 bases at V and 4 bases at J, with 13 bases between the two ends. The CDR3 totals 13 residues. Per germline, CDR1 MDHEN and CDR2 SYDVKM. This chain's CDR3 is CASTLQGSYGYTF. The DNA for the CDR3 is TGTGCCAGCACCCTACAGGGTTCCTATGGCTACACCTTC.

The chain joins TRBV30 to TRBJ2-1; possibly TRBD2 for D (5 bases). In germline, CDR1 is GTSNPN, CDR2 SVGIG (reference sequence). This CDR3 has 11 residues. The CDR3 here is CGIQSGNEQFF. The DNA of the CDR3 is TGTGGAATTCAGAGCGGCAATGAGCAGTTCTTC.

This chain uses TRBV2 with TRBJ1-2; 7 positions agree with TRBD1. This CDR3 is 14 amino acids long. V gave up 5 bases and J gave up 0 bases; unmatched junction bases: 3. Germline V gene data show CDR1 as SNHLY and CDR2 as FYNNEI. This CDR3 is CASSKQGTNYGYTF. DNA of the CDR3: TGTGCCAGCAGTAAACAGGGGACTAACTATGGCTACACCTTC.

This chain connects TRBV15 to TRBJ2-7; D gene ambiguous. V lost 3 bases and J 0 bases, leaving 6 bases between the germline ends. Germline V gives CDR1 LNHNV, CDR2 YYDKDF (reference sequence). This CDR3 spans 13 amino acids. This CDR3 is CATSSPSSYEQYF. CDR3 DNA sequence: TGTGCCACCAGCAGCCCGAGCTCCTACGAGCAGTACTTC. Filled out from reference TRBV15 and TRBJ2-7, the complete variable domain reads DAMVIQNPRYQVTQFGKPVTLSCSQTLNHNVMYWYQQKSSQAPKLLFHYYDKDFNNEADTPDNFQSRRPNTSFCFLDIRSPGLGDTAMYLCATSSPSSYEQYFGPGTRLTVT.

The V and J genes are TRBV7-9 and TRBJ2-1, with D tentatively TRBD2 (6 bases). Trimming stripped 6 bases from V and 6 bases from J, with 24 bases between. CDR3 length: 17 amino acids. CDR1 and CDR2 from the germline V gene are SEHNR and FQNEAQ (reference sequence). CDR3 nucleotides: TGTGCCAGCAGGCTACCTCCCCGACTAGAGAGTCGCAATGAGCAGTTCTTC. Amino acids: CASRLPPRLESRNEQFF.

The chain employs TRBV27 and TRBJ1-2; 10 nucleotides match TRBD1. From germline, CDR1 is MNHEY and CDR2 SMNVEV (reference sequence). The CDR3 has 13 residues. V lost 4 bases, J lost 4 bases, and 0 bases stayed unmatched. CDR3 loop: CASSWTGGYGYTF. In DNA, the CDR3 is TGTGCCAGCAGTTGGACAGGGGGCTATGGCTACACCTTC.

This rearrangement joins TRBV2 to TRBJ2-5; possibly TRBD2 for D (5 bases). V gave up 8 bases and J gave up 3 bases, with 19 bases separating them. The germline gives CDR1 SNHLY, CDR2 FYNNEI. The CDR3 sequence is 15 residues long. CDR3 protein: CASEDLNDPKETQYF. The CDR3 DNA is TGTGCCAGCGAGGACTTAAACGATCCAAAAGAGACCCAGTACTTC.

This sequence joins TRBV6-5 and TRBJ2-7; D call uncertain. The CDR3 sequence is 13 residues long. The germline V gene encodes CDR1 MNHEY and CDR2 SVGAGI. Trimming left V 8 bases short and J 7 bases short, with 18 bases between. The CDR3 sequence is CASATASAREQYF. The CDR3 DNA is TGTGCCAGCGCCACAGCTTCGGCGAGAGAGCAGTACTTC.

This clone was seen only once. The chain combines TRBV5-1 with TRBJ2-2; 11 nucleotides line up with TRBD2. The CDR3 is made up of 16 amino acids. V shed 3 bases and J 3 bases; nucleotides not matched to a gene: 4. CDR1 is SGHRS, CDR2 YFSETQ, per germline. The CDR3 is CASSSGTSGYTGELFF. The CDR3 region has the DNA TGCGCCAGCAGCTCGGGGACTAGCGGATACACCGGGGAGCTGTTTTTT.

V usage is TRBV19 and J usage is TRBJ1-2; D ambiguous. The V gene's germline CDR1 is LNHDA and CDR2 SQIVND (reference sequence). The V end was cut by 7 bases, the J end by 0 bases, with 15 bases between. The CDR3 length is 15 residues. CDR3 amino acids: CASTPRGNSNYGYTF. For the CDR3, the DNA is TGTGCCAGTACCCCGCGGGGTAATTCTAACTATGGCTACACCTTC. The variable domain in full, with the rest retrieved from reference TRBV19 and TRBJ1-2, is DGGITQSPKYLFRKEGQNVTLSCEQNLNHDAMYWYRQDPGQGLRLIYYSQIVNDFQKGDIAEGYSVSREKKESFPLTVTSAQKNPTAFYLCASTPRGNSNYGYTFGSGTRLTVV.

Points on this clone: Germline and junction disagree at one end, which may indicate a read error. The chain recombines TRBV4-1 with TRBJ1-5, with TRBD1 as a possible D gene (5 bases). The germline V gene has CDR1 MGHRA and CDR2 YSYEKL. The CDR3 length is 15 residues. CDR3 sequence (DNA): TGCGCCCGCAGCCCACAGGTCTATAGCAATCAGCCCCAGCATTTT. The encoded protein is CARSPQVYSNQPQHF.

V and J are TRBV5-4 and TRBJ2-2; the match to TRBD1 covers 9 bases. This CDR3 has 15 residues. Germline V gives CDR1 SGHNT, CDR2 YYREEE (reference sequence). Trimming took 3 bases from V and 7 from J; bases not matched to a gene: 7. The CDR3 DNA follows: TGTGCCAGCAGCTGGCCGGGACAGGGCAACGGGGAGCTGTTTTTT. It specifies CASSWPGQGNGELFF.

There are a few counts of this clone. The CDR3 DNA is TGTGCCAGCAGTGAAGCCGGGACAGGGTTTAATGAGCAGTTCTTC. Protein product: CASSEAGTGFNEQFF. This rearrangement joins TRBV6-1 to TRBJ2-1; 9 positions match TRBD1. V lost 0 bases and J lost 7; bases outside the gene matches: 4. The CDR3 covers 15 residues. From germline, CDR1 is MNHNS and CDR2 SASEGT.

This rearrangement joins TRBV12-3 or TRBV12-4 to TRBJ1-2, with a weak D call TRBD1 (6 bases). The CDR3 spans 13 residues. The ends were cut back, 6 bases at V and 0 bases at J, with 8 bases in the middle. CDR3 nucleotide sequence: TGTGCCAGCAGCCGGACAGCTAACTATGGCTACACCTTC. This sequence encodes CASSRTANYGYTF.

The V gene is TRBV6-6, the J gene TRBJ1-1, with a weak D call TRBD1 (5 bases). The CDR3 runs 15 residues. The V end was cut by 4 bases, the J end by 3 bases, with 15 bases between. CDR1 and CDR2 from the germline V gene are MNHNY and SVGAGI (reference sequence). The CDR3 reads CASSSWAGRYTEAFF. In DNA form, the CDR3 reads TGTGCCAGCAGTTCCTGGGCAGGGCGGTACACTGAAGCTTTCTTT.